This T cell receptor beta chain was recovered during a study of Ad26.COV2.S vaccination and SARS-CoV-2 variants. The table came from immunoSEQ multiplex PCR; TCRdb's copy has only in-frame clones and leaves some out. The repertoire holds about 94,000 clones, with roughly 85% as singletons. With regard to this clone: Its antigen remains unidentified.

Findings and caveats of the study: Responses of spike-specific T cells (both CD8+ and CD4+) reportedly showed substantial breadth after vaccination. Higher spike-specific TCR breadth was found in vaccine recipients than in placebo recipients. Comparability of non-spike TCR breadth was observed across vaccine and placebo recipients.

V gave up 2 bases and J gave up 9 bases, with 11 bases separating them. CDR1 and CDR2 from the germline V gene are SGHNT and YENEEA. CDR3 length: 13 residues. The sample was peripheral blood, taken after recovery from COVID-19. This sequence originates from a human donor who had recovered from COVID-19. This chain joins TRBV11-3 and TRBJ2-1; D may be TRBD2 (6 bases). CDR3 in DNA: TGTGCCAGCAGCTTACGGCGGGACCTTGAGCAGTTCTTC. This translates into CASSLRRDLEQFF.